These 28 T cell receptor beta chains were all obtained from the same sample, sequenced in a study of identical twins. Via MiXCR, TCRdb re-called the 5' RACE reads, giving one row per CDR3 protein. The sample has about 1.7 million distinct CDR3 sequences; around a third are singletons. The sequenced sample was cord blood. These receptors were obtained from a newborn girl in good health.

J is TRBJ1-1 and V is TRBV27, with a weak D call TRBD1 (5 bases). Germline V gene data show CDR1 as MNHEY and CDR2 as SMNVEV (reference sequence). This CDR3 comprises 14 residues. Trimming stripped 2 bases from V and 1 base from J, with 8 bases between. The CDR3 region is CASSLNGGNTEAFF. For the CDR3, the DNA is TGTGCCAGCAGTTTAAATGGGGGGAACACTGAAGCTTTCTTT.

The table lists this clonotype with a few counts. The V call is TRBV4-2, the J call TRBJ2-1, with no clear D. The CDR3 length is 13 residues. Trimming took 0 bases from V and 13 from J, leaving 13 bases between them. Germline V lookup: CDR1 LGHNA, CDR2 YNFKEQ. The CDR3 loop reads CASSQDGEETQFF. CDR3 coding DNA: TGTGCCAGCAGCCAAGATGGCGAGGAGACCCAGTTCTTC.

As to this clonotype: A single base separates this from a much larger clone, so it may be a read error. The chain uses TRBV29-1 and TRBJ2-1; 7 bases align to TRBD2. Near its end, the DNA agrees better with TRBJ2-7, so the J call may be wrong. CDR1 and CDR2 (germline): SQVTM, ANQGSEA. The CDR3 is made up of 15 amino acids. The CDR3 here is CSVRGGSNPYNEQYF. The CDR3 DNA is TGCAGCGTTCGTGGCGGGAGTAACCCGTACAATGAGCAGTACTTC.

The table lists this clonotype with a few counts. The rearrangement links TRBV27 to TRBJ1-5, with 8 bases identical to TRBD1. Germline V gene sequence: CDR1 MNHEY, CDR2 SMNVEV (reference sequence). The V segment lost 5 bases and the J segment 1 base; nucleotides outside the gene matches: 7. This CDR3 region has 16 residues. The CDR3 region is CASSSQGAQSNQPQHF. CDR3 nucleotide sequence: TGTGCCAGCAGTAGCCAGGGGGCGCAGAGCAATCAGCCCCAGCATTTT.

In its sample, this clonotype was seen a few times. The V and J genes are TRBV5-6 and TRBJ2-7; possibly TRBD1 or TRBD2 for D (5 bases each). V was clipped by 3 bases and J by 10 bases, with 14 bases between them. The CDR3 has 12 residues. CDR1 SGHDT and CDR2 YYEEEE come from the germline V gene. CDR3 nucleotide sequence: TGTGCCAGCAGCTATGGGACGCGTCTCCAGTACTTC. Translation: CASSYGTRLQYF.

The rearrangement joins TRBV7-2 to TRBJ2-3; D perhaps matches TRBD1 (5 bases). Trimming shortened V by 1 base and J by 4 bases, and 12 bases separated the two germline ends. There are 15 residues in the CDR3. Germline loops: CDR1 SGHTA, CDR2 FQGNSA. The CDR3 bases are TGTGCCAGCAGCTTAGAAGGGGTCCCGCCAGATACGCAGTATTTT. Its translation is CASSLEGVPPDTQYF.

The chain recombines TRBV7-9 with TRBJ1-2; D may be TRBD1 (5 bases). V was clipped by 5 bases and J by 5 bases, with 18 bases between them. The CDR3 has 15 residues. Germline CDR1 reads SEHNR; CDR2 reads FQNEAQ (reference sequence). CDR3: CASSPGTSIGYGYTF. The CDR3 nucleotides read TGTGCCAGCAGCCCTGGGACCTCGATTGGGTATGGCTACACCTTC. The full variable domain, in which reference TRBV7-9 and TRBJ1-2 provide the parts outside the CDR3, is DTGVSQNPRHKITKRGQNVTFRCDPISEHNRLYWYRQTLGQGPEFLTYFQNEAQLEKSRLLSDRFSAERPKGSFSTLEIQRTEQGDSAMYLCASSPGTSIGYGYTFGSGTRLTVV.

The V call is TRBV4-2, the J call TRBJ1-5; TRBD1 matches at 9 bases. V was pared by 1 base and J by 6 bases, with 10 bases of the junction left unmatched. This CDR3 is built from 17 residues. CDR1 and CDR2 (germline): LGHNA, YNFKEQ. CDR3 in DNA: TGTGCCAGCAGCCAAGCCCTACGACAGGGGGTGAGTCAGCCCCAGCATTTT. Protein sequence: CASSQALRQGVSQPQHF.

This clonotype appeared a single time. V usage is TRBV10-3 and J usage is TRBJ1-6, with unresolved D. Germline V lookup: CDR1 ENHRY, CDR2 SYGVKD. V was pared by 4 bases and J by 7 bases, with 11 bases between. The CDR3 totals 14 residues. The CDR3 protein is CAISAGKWNSPLHF. CDR3 bases: TGTGCCATCAGTGCCGGGAAATGGAATTCACCCCTCCACTTT.

This clonotype was seen only a few times. The chain couples TRBV20-1 to TRBJ1-2; D uncertain. Germline V gene sequence: CDR1 DFQATT, CDR2 SNEGSKA (reference sequence). The CDR3 is 12 amino acids. Trimming stripped 7 bases from V and 0 bases from J, with 9 bases between. CDR3 nucleotides: TGCAGTGGAGAAGCCACTAACTATGGCTACACCTTC. Its translation: CSGEATNYGYTF.

This clonotype was observed at least ten times. CDR3 coding DNA: TGTGCCAGCAGCTTCGGGACTCCGACCTACGAGCAGTACTTC. It specifies CASSFGTPTYEQYF. The chain carries TRBV4-2 and TRBJ2-7; possibly TRBD2 for D (6 bases). Germline V gives CDR1 LGHNA, CDR2 YNFKEQ. The CDR3 length is 14 residues. V was trimmed by 5 bases and J by 2 bases, leaving 13 bases between them.

In its sample, this clonotype was seen many times. A much larger clone lies one base from this, so it may be a read error. The chain combines TRBV7-9 with TRBJ2-7; D is unclear. The CDR3 contains 11 residues. V was trimmed by 6 bases and J by 3 bases, leaving 6 bases between them. From germline, CDR1 is SEHNR and CDR2 FQNEAQ (reference sequence). The CDR3 coding sequence is TGTGCCAGCAGTATAAACTACGAGCAGTACTTC. Translated: CASSINYEQYF.

The chain combines TRBV20-1 with TRBJ2-7, with TRBD2 matching 8 bases. In germline, CDR1 is DFQATT, CDR2 SNEGSKA (reference sequence). V shed 1 base, J shed 0 bases, and the junction held 8 bases outside the gene matches. This CDR3 contains 16 residues. The CDR3 DNA is TGCAGTGCTAGAGCCGGGGGGGATTTGAGCTCCTACGAGCAGTACTTC. This translates into CSARAGGDLSSYEQYF.

The V gene is TRBV5-5, the J gene TRBJ2-7; TRBD2 agrees at 10 bases. This CDR3 comprises 15 residues. Germline CDR1 is SGHKS and CDR2 is YYEKEE (reference sequence). V dropped 1 base and J dropped 7; count of bases not matched to a gene: 8. CDR3 sequence (DNA): TGTGCCAGCAGCTTGACTAGCGGGACGGCCAATGAGCAGTACTTC. Translation gives CASSLTSGTANEQYF. Full variable domain (missing parts from reference TRBV5-5 and TRBJ2-7): DAGVTQSPTHLIKTRGQQVTLRCSPISGHKSVSWYQQVLGQGPQFIFQYYEKEERGRGNFPDRFSARQFPNYSSELNVNALLLGDSALYLCASSLTSGTANEQYFGPGTRLTVT.

The chain combines TRBV11-2 with TRBJ2-2; tentatively, D is TRBD2 (6 bases). The germline V gene encodes CDR1 SGHAT and CDR2 FQNNGV. The CDR3 has 15 amino acids. Trimming pared 4 bases from V and 4 bases from J, leaving 13 bases between. CDR3 coding DNA: TGTGCCAGCAGCTCTGAGCGGGTCGGCACCGGGGAGCTGTTTTTT. Translation gives CASSSERVGTGELFF.

CDR3 sequence: CASIHGRPYNEQYF. The CDR3 bases are TGTGCCAGCATCCACGGGAGGCCCTACAATGAGCAGTACTTC. This rearrangement joins TRBV6-1 to TRBJ2-1; 7 nucleotides agree with TRBD2. The J call may be incorrect, as the DNA end agrees better with TRBJ2-7. The germline CDR1 and CDR2 sequences are MNHNS and SASEGT. This CDR3 region has 14 residues.

There are many counts of this clonotype. The CDR3 sequence is CASSFGVNEKLFF. The DNA for the CDR3 is TGTGCCAGCAGTTTTGGAGTAAATGAAAAACTGTTTTTT. The chain combines TRBV12-3 or TRBV12-4 with TRBJ1-4; no reliable D call. Trimming stripped 3 bases from V and 5 bases from J, with 7 bases between. This CDR3 comprises 13 residues.

CDR3 DNA: TGTGCCAGCAGCGCCCGACCTAGCGGGAGTTTCAATGAGCAGTTCTTC. Amino acids: CASSARPSGSFNEQFF. The V call is TRBV7-6, the J call TRBJ2-1, with 10 bases aligning to TRBD2. V lost 5 bases to trimming and J lost 6 bases; unmatched junction nucleotides: 10. CDR1 and CDR2 (germline): SGHVS, FNYEAQ. The CDR3 is made up of 16 amino acids.

V usage is TRBV28 and J usage is TRBJ2-2; 11 bases align to TRBD2. The CDR3 has 17 amino acids. J gave up 1 base and V 4 bases, and 5 bases lay outside the gene matches. CDR1 is MDHEN, CDR2 SYDVKM, per germline. CDR3 coding DNA: TGTGCCAGCAGTTCCCCTCTAGCGGGAGGGAACACCGGGGAGCTGTTTTTT. Its protein product is CASSSPLAGGNTGELFF.

Only a few counts were recorded for this clonotype. The chain recombines TRBV4-1 with TRBJ2-1; no clear D gene. Trimming took 3 bases from V and 9 from J, leaving 9 bases between them. The CDR3 spans 12 residues. Looked up from germline, CDR1 is MGHRA and CDR2 is YSYEKL. CDR3 sequence (DNA): TGCGCCAGCAGCCATTTACGAGGTGAGCAGTTCTTC. It translates to CASSHLRGEQFF.

This clonotype was seen more than once but under ten times. This chain connects TRBV2 to TRBJ1-2, with D hard to call. The CDR3 has 14 amino acids. Per the germline V gene, CDR1 is SNHLY and CDR2 is FYNNEI. V lost 2 bases and J 0 bases, leaving 7 bases between the germline ends. The CDR3 protein is CASSENTANYGYTF. DNA for the CDR3: TGTGCCAGCAGTGAAAACACAGCTAACTATGGCTACACCTTC.

This clonotype was picked up a small number of times. The gene calls are TRBV27 and TRBJ1-6; D remains ambiguous. Trimming shortened V by 3 bases and J by 3 bases, and 9 bases separated the two germline ends. Germline CDR1 is MNHEY and CDR2 is SMNVEV (reference sequence). The CDR3 length is 15 residues. In DNA, the CDR3 is TGTGCCAGCAGTTTCACCTCTATCTATAATTCACCCCTCCACTTT. The encoded protein is CASSFTSIYNSPLHF.

This sequence joins TRBV5-4 and TRBJ2-5; 13 nucleotides agree with TRBD2. Germline V gives CDR1 SGHNT, CDR2 YYREEE (reference sequence). J was trimmed by 6 bases and V by 1 base; bases with no gene match: 9. The CDR3 has 17 amino acids. The CDR3: CASSLRLTSGGIQTQYF. The DNA for the CDR3 is TGTGCCAGCAGCTTGCGTTTGACTAGCGGGGGGATCCAGACCCAGTACTTC.

This clonotype has just a few counts. V usage is TRBV28 and J usage is TRBJ2-5; D uncertain. CDR1 and CDR2 from the germline V gene are MDHEN and SYDVKM. This CDR3 comprises 14 residues. Trimming took 7 bases from V and 11 from J, leaving 23 bases between them. The CDR3 reads CASTERASSLEQYF. The CDR3 DNA is TGTGCCAGCACCGAAAGAGCGTCCAGCCTGGAGCAGTACTTC.

The genes are TRBV11-2 and TRBJ2-7, with a tentative D call TRBD2 (6 bases). Germline assignment: CDR1 SGHAT and CDR2 FQNNGV. CDR3 length: 15 residues. Trimming cost V 1 base and J 0 bases, with 10 bases left between them. CDR3: CASSLVPSVSYEQYF. The CDR3, as DNA: TGTGCCAGCAGCTTAGTTCCTAGCGTCTCCTACGAGCAGTACTTC.

This clonotype was found a few times. J is TRBJ1-2 and V is TRBV9, with 7 bases fitting TRBD1. With V trimmed by 4 bases and J by 4 bases, 13 bases remained unmatched. Germline CDR1 is SGDLS and CDR2 is YYNGEE. CDR3 length equals 16 residues. CDR3 protein: CASSTNKGGQSYGYTF. In DNA form, the CDR3 reads TGTGCCAGCAGCACGAACAAAGGGGGCCAGAGCTATGGCTACACCTTC.

The rearrangement joins TRBV5-1 to TRBJ2-3, with 9 bases identical to TRBD2. The junction had 5 bases not matched to a gene; V was cut back by 0 bases and J by 3 bases. Germline-derived CDR1 and CDR2 are SGHRS and YFSETQ. The CDR3 extends over 16 amino acids. The CDR3 nucleotides are TGCGCCAGCAGCTTGGTAGCTAGCGGGGTTACAGATACGCAGTATTTT. Translating gives CASSLVASGVTDTQYF.

The chain uses TRBV25-1 and TRBJ2-7, with 7 positions matching TRBD1. CDR1 is MGHDK and CDR2 is SYGVNS in the germline V gene. The J segment lost 4 bases and the V segment lost 8 bases, leaving 8 bases of the junction unmatched. This CDR3 is 13 amino acids long. The CDR3 here is CASVKTGSYEQYF. The DNA for the CDR3 is TGTGCCAGCGTCAAGACAGGGTCGTACGAGCAGTACTTC.